This T cell receptor beta chain comes out of a study of vaccination effects on CD4 cells after COVID-19. Regarding this clone: The antigen is undetermined.

The culture ran for approximately 10 days, and then CD4+ T cells were isolated. A PCR test confirmed that the person had SARS-CoV-2 infection between March and December 2020. Germline V gives CDR1 KGHSH, CDR2 LQKENI. The V end lost 3 bases, the J end lost 1 base, and 5 bases lay between the germline ends. CDR3 length: 13 residues. Sequenced by immunoSEQ multiplex PCR; TCRdb stores in-frame clones only, minus some. The table records 45,000 to 50,000 clones, about 70% of them present only once. Study-wide findings and caveats: Convalescent post-vaccine spike-reactive clones were mostly newly vaccine-induced.

The V gene is TRBV18, the J gene TRBJ2-3; D unclear. The source of this sequence is a human donor who had a prior SARS-CoV-2 infection. The sample here was CD4+ T cells from PBMCs cultured without peptide, taken before COVID-19 vaccination. The CDR3 bases are TGTGCCAGCTCACCTAGCCGCACAGATACGCAGTATTTT. Residues: CASSPSRTDTQYF.